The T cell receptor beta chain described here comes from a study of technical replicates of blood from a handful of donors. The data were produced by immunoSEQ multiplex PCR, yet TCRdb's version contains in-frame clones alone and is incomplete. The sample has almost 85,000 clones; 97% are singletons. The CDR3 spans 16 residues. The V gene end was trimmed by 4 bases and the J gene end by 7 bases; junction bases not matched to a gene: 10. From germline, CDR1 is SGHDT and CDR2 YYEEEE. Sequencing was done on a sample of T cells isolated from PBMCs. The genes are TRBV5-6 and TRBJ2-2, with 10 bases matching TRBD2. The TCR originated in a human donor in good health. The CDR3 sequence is CASSPGAGGPFGELFF. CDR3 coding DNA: TGTGCCAGCAGCCCGGGAGCGGGAGGGCCGTTCGGGGAGCTGTTTTTT.